This T cell receptor beta chain was recorded in a study of T cells in Graves' hyperthyroidism and ophthalmopathy. Findings and limits, study-wide: Blood also carried most thyroid clonotypes expanded above 0.001. Ophthalmopathy, which appeared later, was predicted by the model a median approximately six months before onset.

Turning to this clonotype: Its antigen remains unidentified.

TCR beta CDR3 sequences were amplified from RNA transcripts. The HTBI primer set was used in a first-round RT-PCR of the TCR CDR3. TCRdb called the multiplex PCR reads again in MiXCR, with one record for every CDR3 protein. The data show roughly 400,000 distinct CDR3 sequences, with around 15% seen just once and 28% held by the top ten. Disease lasting under 3 months, a NOSPECS grade of at least 4, and a Clinical Activity Score of at least 3 were features of the ophthalmopathy patients. Orbital computed tomography, thyroid ultrasound, serum thyroxine and TRAb, and clinical symptoms together informed the diagnoses. The length of the CDR3 is 15 residues. Germline assignment: CDR1 SGDLS and CDR2 YYNGEE. The V and J ends lost 4 bases and 5 bases, in that order; junction bases with no gene match: 7.

Sequenced sample: blood. This chain connects TRBV9 to TRBJ2-7; the match to TRBD2 covers 12 bases. The clonotype was recovered from a middle-aged man with Graves' ophthalmopathy. The CDR3 spells CASSPRLAGVNEQYF. Written as DNA, the CDR3 is TGTGCCAGCAGCCCACGACTAGCGGGAGTTAACGAGCAGTACTTC.